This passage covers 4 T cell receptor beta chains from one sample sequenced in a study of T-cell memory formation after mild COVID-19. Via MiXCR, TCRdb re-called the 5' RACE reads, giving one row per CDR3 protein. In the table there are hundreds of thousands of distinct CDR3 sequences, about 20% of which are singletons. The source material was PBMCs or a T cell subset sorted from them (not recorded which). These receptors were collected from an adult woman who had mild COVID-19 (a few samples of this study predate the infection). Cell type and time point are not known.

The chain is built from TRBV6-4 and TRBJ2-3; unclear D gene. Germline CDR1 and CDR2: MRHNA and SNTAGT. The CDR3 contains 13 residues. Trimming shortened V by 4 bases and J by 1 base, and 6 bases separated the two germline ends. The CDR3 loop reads CASSAQGTDTQYF. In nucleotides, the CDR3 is TGTGCCAGCAGTGCGCAGGGCACAGATACGCAGTATTTT.

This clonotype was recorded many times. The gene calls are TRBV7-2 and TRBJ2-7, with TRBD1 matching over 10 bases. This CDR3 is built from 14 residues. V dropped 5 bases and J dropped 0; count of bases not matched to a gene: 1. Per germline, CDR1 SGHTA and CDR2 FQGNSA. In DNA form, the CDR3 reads TGTGCCAGCAGCAGGGACAGGGGCTCCTACGAGCAGTACTTC. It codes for CASSRDRGSYEQYF.

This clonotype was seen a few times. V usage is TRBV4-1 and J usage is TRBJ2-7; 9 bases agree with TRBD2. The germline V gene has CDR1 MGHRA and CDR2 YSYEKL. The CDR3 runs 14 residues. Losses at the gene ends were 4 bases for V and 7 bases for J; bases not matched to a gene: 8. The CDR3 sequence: CASSPLAGDPEQYF. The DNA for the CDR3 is TGCGCCAGCAGCCCCTTAGCGGGAGATCCGGAGCAGTACTTC.

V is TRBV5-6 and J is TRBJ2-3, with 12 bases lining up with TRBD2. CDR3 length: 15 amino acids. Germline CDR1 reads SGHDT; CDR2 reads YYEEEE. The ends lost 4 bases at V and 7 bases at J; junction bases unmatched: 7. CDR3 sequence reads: CASSTGLAGSYTQYF. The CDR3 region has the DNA TGTGCCAGCAGCACCGGACTAGCGGGGTCATATACGCAGTATTTT.